Listed below are T cell receptor beta chains from one sample, sequenced in a study of blood T cell repertoires in COVID-19. Data came from immunoSEQ multiplex PCR; TCRdb stores just in-frame clones and leaves some out. This sample carries around 300,000 clones, roughly 87% of them seen once, and the ten largest clones take 1%. The sequencing input was peripheral blood. The source is a man aged 50 to 59 with active or convalescent COVID-19. Both conserved end residues are part of each CDR3. Each record gives: clone size, D gene, CDR3 length, J gene, V gene, CDR3 protein, CDR3 DNA. D genes are given only for firm matches. A row's size may be missing; if present it is once, few, many or a size class.

.,.,13,TRBJ1-1,TRBV21-1,CASSKGRRTEAFF,TGTGCCAGCAGCAAGGGGAGACGCACTGAAGCTTTCTTT
.,.,12,TRBJ1-3,TRBV11-2,CASSRSGNTIYF,TGTGCCAGCAGCCGGTCTGGAAACACCATATATTTT
.,.,17,TRBJ2-3,TRBV28,CASSFSRLPTSTDTQYF,TGTGCCAGCAGTTTTAGCCGACTACCAACTAGCACAGATACGCAGTATTTT
.,.,14,TRBJ2-7,TRBV28,CASSSGGRNYEQYF,TGTGCCAGCAGTTCCGGGGGACGAAACTACGAGCAGTACTTC
.,TRBD2,19,TRBJ2-1,TRBV30,CAWSVSVLAGGSGDNEQFF,TGTGCCTGGAGTGTATCGGTTCTAGCGGGGGGCTCGGGTGACAATGAGCAGTTCTTC
.,.,12,TRBJ1-6,TRBV6-6,CASSYSRSPLHF,TGTGCCAGCAGTTACTCTCGTTCACCCCTCCACTTT
.,TRBD1,14,TRBJ2-2,TRBV10-3,CAIRGQGETGELFF,TGTGCCATCAGAGGACAGGGGGAGACCGGGGAGCTGTTTTTT
few,.,15,TRBJ2-5,TRBV7-7,CASSGGQGPQETQYF,TGTGCTAGCAGCGGGGGACAGGGCCCTCAAGAGACCCAGTACTTC
.,.,13,TRBJ2-7,TRBV10-2,CASSSDSEDEQYF,TGCGCCAGCAGTTCAGACTCCGAGGACGAGCAGTACTTC
.,.,14,TRBJ1-1,TRBV19,CASSIGVSDTEAFF,TGTGCCAGTAGTATCGGGGTTTCGGACACTGAAGCTTTCTTT
.,.,15,TRBJ1-2,TRBV28,CASSLSRDTSYGYTF,TGTGCCAGCAGTTTAAGCCGGGACACATCCTATGGCTACACCTTC
.,.,14,TRBJ1-2,TRBV27,CASTSLTANYGYTF,TGTGCCAGCACTTCTCTTACAGCTAACTATGGCTACACCTTC
.,.,14,TRBJ1-2,TRBV19,CASRPPAGSDGYTF,TGTGCCAGTAGGCCCCCGGCGGGGTCCGATGGCTACACCTTC
.,TRBD2,18,TRBJ2-2,TRBV30,CAWSVLASGRRNTGELFF,TGTGCCTGGAGTGTACTGGCTAGCGGGAGGAGGAACACCGGGGAGCTGTTTTTT
.,TRBD2,15,TRBJ2-7,TRBV7-2,CASSLAQGLAYEQYF,TGTGCCAGCAGCTTAGCGCAGGGACTAGCCTACGAGCAGTACTTC
.,TRBD1,15,TRBJ1-2,TRBV6-2/TRBV6-3,CASSYSTGGTYGYTF,TGTGCCAGCAGTTACTCGACAGGGGGCACGTATGGCTACACCTTC
.,TRBD2,15,TRBJ2-3,TRBV9,CASSVSGTSLDTQYF,TGTGCCAGCAGCGTTTCCGGGACTAGTTTAGATACGCAGTATTTT
.,.,13,TRBJ2-7,TRBV10-3,CAISESSRYEQYF,TGTGCCATCAGTGAGTCGAGTAGATACGAGCAGTACTTC